This T cell receptor beta chain was identified in a study of blood T cell repertoires in COVID-19 (dated by TCRdb to about 2020). For the wider study: The collaborator samples originated in the United States, Italy and Spain and spanned the acute and convalescent phases of COVID-19. The repertoires were released in a freely available public database intended as a resource for research on the immune response to SARS-CoV-2. A de-identified subject ID, COVID-19 status, age in years and sex were almost always included in the sample metadata. Samples were obtained from the ongoing ImmuneRACE study (first 160 participants) and from about 1,300 subjects provided by 6 global collaborators. Where available, HLA class I and class II types were obtained from metadata supplied by the sample provider rather than from assay-based typing. The material from the prospective study consisted of cDNA or gDNA derived from T cells, B-cell-depleted T cells, or PBMCs. Subjects who had been exposed to COVID-19, were actively infected with it, or had recovered from it provided the deeply sampled blood TCRbeta repertoires that made up the dataset.

In regard to this clone: Its antigen has not been determined. No base quality information exists; no much larger clone differs at one position.

V ends up 0 bases short and J 5 bases short, with an unmatched junction base count of 6. The CDR3 spans 16 residues, from the cysteine through the phenylalanine. The kept DNA is CDR3 alone, 48 bases in frame from the first base. CDR1 and CDR2 were assigned from the germline V gene as LGHNA and YSLEER. TCRbeta CDR3 regions were amplified from genomic DNA using the immunoSEQ Assay, a bias-controlled multiplex PCR. The authors' pipeline ran thus. Nucleated cell counts per sample were estimated from amplification of reference gene primers within the assay. To quantify the absolute abundance of each unique TCRbeta CDR3 rearrangement, sequence reads were collapsed and filtered. For each sample, productive Simpson clonality was calculated by taking the square root of Simpson's diversity index across productive rearrangements. The immuneACCESS repertoire file appears here via TCRdb, limited to in-frame rearrangements. These files lack a portion of the clones; in checked studies, under half of the deficit traces to unresolved V genes, and the cause of the others is not known. V and J calls and clone size are given by that table; D and trimming were obtained from the DNA. The sample contains about 330,000 clones, about 89% of them found a single time. Jointly, the top ten make up about 5.7% of the sample.

Findings and caveats that apply to the study as a whole: How much clinical and demographic metadata was included differed by source and by participant, and the metadata was provided uncurated.

Participants in the prospective study were aged about 18 to 100 years, lived in 20 to 25 United States geographic areas, and enrolled through a virtual design. Cohort assignment in the prospective study relied on participant-reported clinical history from a screening survey and a study questionnaire. Recovered participants in ImmuneRACE Cohort 3 were defined by two consecutive negative NP/OP PCR tests, clearance by a healthcare professional, or resolution of symptoms. In the prospective study, mobile phlebotomists collected whole blood, serum and a nasopharyngeal or oropharyngeal swab from each participant. Prospective study participants could optionally give additional blood draws and questionnaires over an approximately two-month period. Before DNA extraction, blood samples from the prospective study were shipped at room temperature or frozen.

The material sequenced was PBMCs or T cells enriched from blood (not recorded which). The rearrangement combines TRBV4-3 with TRBJ2-5; 10 central bases correspond to TRBD2. The sequence was obtained from a woman aged 25 to 39 who had recovered from COVID-19. The CDR3 amino acid sequence is: CASSQEGSGGAETQYF. Here is the DNA: TGCGCCAGCAGCCAAGAAGGCAGCGGGGGGGCCGAGACCCAGTACTTC.